This T cell receptor beta chain was documented in a study of tumor and adjacent non-tumor tissue in lung cancer. Study-level information: Patients comprised roughly 12 adenocarcinoma, 2 squamous cell carcinoma and 1 small cell lung cancer. Stage I to III disease affected 10 men and roughly 5 women aged about 30 to 85.

Study-wide points: Tumor tissue had significantly higher TCR diversity than normal lung.

Worth noting for this clonotype: Antigen: not known.

The V gene's germline CDR1 is SQVTM and CDR2 ANQGSEA. Trimming stripped 6 bases from V and 3 bases from J, with 14 bases between. The CDR3 contains 14 residues. This sample's RNA came from whole unsorted tissue. Chemotherapy-naive patients with new lung cancer underwent thoracic surgery in China, August–November 2014. The library came from three nested PCR rounds adapted from ARM-PCR protocols. A single record per CDR3 protein comes from TCRdb applying MiXCR to the multiplex PCR reads. Counted here are some 80,000 distinct CDR3 sequences, 55% to 75% occurring once; the ten biggest clones make up 8% to 9.5%.

The chain recombines TRBV29-1 with TRBJ1-4; TRBD1 might be the D (5 bases). The origin of this receptor is a woman aged 40 to 50 with non-small cell lung cancer. Sequenced material: lung tumor tissue. CDR3 bases: TGCAGCGTACAAACAGGACGTCCTAATGAAAAACTGTTTTTT. Protein product: CSVQTGRPNEKLFF. Complete variable domain (other parts from reference TRBV29-1 and TRBJ1-4): SAVISQKPSRDICQRGTSLTIQCQVDSQVTMMFWYRQQPGQSLTLIATANQGSEATYESGFVIDKFPISRPNLTFSTLTVSNMSPEDSSIYLCSVQTGRPNEKLFFGSGTQLSVL.